This TCR beta chain was sequenced during a study of CD8 T cells in ankylosing spondylitis. This clonotype was recorded a few times. As yet, its antigen is unknown. The CDR3 loop spans 16 amino acids. The germline V gene encodes CDR1 MNHNS and CDR2 SASEGT. Trimming took 6 bases from V and 0 from J; bases not matched to a gene: 5. TCRdb re-analysed the 5' RACE reads in MiXCR, keeping a single row per CDR3 protein. The data hold 150,000 to 200,000 distinct CDR3 sequences, with about an eighth observed a single time. Notes on the study in general: Typical of ankylosing spondylitis blood, it appeared, was a TCR beta motif of under 10 highly homologous variants. Prior work had noted some motif variants in reactive arthritis blood and synovial fluid.

The source is a female donor with ankylosing spondylitis or in good health (not recorded which). This chain connects TRBV6-1 to TRBJ2-6, with TRBD2 matching over 7 bases. Sequencing was done on a sample of blood, either unsorted or a sorted T cell fraction (not recorded which). The CDR3 loop reads CASSRGDISGANVLTF. CDR3 nucleotides: TGTGCCAGCAGCCGGGGGGATATCTCTGGGGCCAACGTCCTGACTTTC.